A single sample gave rise to the 23 T cell receptor beta chains below, sequenced in a study of control samples from healthy donors and cancer patients (dated by TCRdb to the early 2020s). The library was built by means of the immunoSEQ multiplex PCR assay. TCRdb stores this immuneACCESS table with in-frame sequences only. Part of the clones is absent; in the studies checked, under half of the shortfall reflects unresolved V genes, and no reason is known for the rest. The sample contains approximately 53,000 clones, 91% of them found a single time. The ten largest clones take up 0.75% to 0.95% of the sample. Sample: PBMCs. These receptors were obtained from a man in his thirties or forties with colorectal cancer.

This chain joins TRBV14 and TRBJ2-5, with D hard to call. Trimming left V 3 bases short and J 4 bases short, with 12 bases between. The CDR3 covers 14 residues. Germline V lookup: CDR1 SGHDN, CDR2 FVKESK. Written as DNA, the CDR3 is TGTGCCAGCAGCCAGAGATGGGGTGGAGAGACCCAGTACTTC. This translates into CASSQRWGGETQYF.

The J gene is TRBJ1-2, the V gene TRBV11-2, with D perhaps TRBD1 (5 bases). The length of the CDR3 is 15 residues. CDR1 and CDR2 (germline): SGHAT, FQNNGV. The ends were cut back, 0 bases at V and 11 bases at J, with 19 bases in the middle. CDR3: CASSLDRGQSPRYTF. DNA of the CDR3: TGTGCCAGCAGCTTAGATCGTGGACAATCTCCACGGTACACCTTC.

The chain combines TRBV19 with TRBJ2-7; D assignment may be TRBD1 or TRBD2 (5 bases each). The V gene's germline CDR1 is LNHDA and CDR2 SQIVND (reference sequence). V lost 3 bases and J 6 bases, leaving 21 bases between the germline ends. CDR3 length: 16 residues. CDR3 DNA sequence: TGTGCCAGTAGTATGGACTTAATGGGCCGTGGGGGCGAGCAGTACTTC. Its translation is CASSMDLMGRGGEQYF.

The rearrangement joins TRBV14 to TRBJ2-2; D is possibly TRBD1 (5 bases). Trimming removed 0 bases at V and 3 bases at J, with 14 bases between. The CDR3 runs 17 residues. Per the germline V gene, CDR1 is SGHDN and CDR2 is FVKESK. Here the CDR3 DNA reads TGTGCCAGCAGCCAAGAAATATTGACAGTAGACACCGGGGAGCTGTTTTTT. Its translation is CASSQEILTVDTGELFF.

The CDR3 bases are TGTGCCAGCAGCTTGACTAGCGGGGGGATTAGCTCCTACGAGCAGTACGTC. It yields the protein CASSLTSGGISSYEQYV. The chain couples TRBV11-2 to TRBJ2-7; TRBD2 agrees at 13 bases. The germline gives CDR1 SGHAT, CDR2 FQNNGV. The CDR3 length is 17 residues. V lost 3 bases, J lost 0 bases, and 5 bases stayed unmatched.

This chain joins TRBV14 and TRBJ2-5; 9 positions match TRBD2. The CDR3 is made up of 16 amino acids. Germline CDR1 is SGHDN and CDR2 is FVKESK. The trim removed 3 bases at V and 0 bases at J, leaving 5 bases unmatched. CDR3 loop: CASSQRGGWYQETQYF. The CDR3 DNA sequence: TGTGCCAGCAGCCAGCGGGGGGGCTGGTACCAAGAGACCCAGTACTTC. Looking up the rest from reference TRBV14 and TRBJ2-5 gives the full variable domain: EAGVTQFPSHSVIEKGQTVTLRCDPISGHDNLYWYRRVMGKEIKFLLHFVKESKQDESGMPNNRFLAERTGGTYSTLKVQPAELEDSGVYFCASSQRGGWYQETQYFGPGTRLLVL.

The V gene is TRBV6-5, the J gene TRBJ2-2, with D perhaps matching TRBD1 (5 bases). Trimming removed 2 bases at V and 6 bases at J, with 13 bases between. The germline V gene encodes CDR1 MNHEY and CDR2 SVGAGI. This CDR3 spans 15 amino acids. The CDR3 coding sequence is TGTGCCAGCAGTTACCTAGGGGTAAAGGCCGGGGAGCTGTTTTTT. Protein product: CASSYLGVKAGELFF.

V is TRBV12-5 and J is TRBJ1-2; D is unresolved. Germline CDR1 is LGHNT and CDR2 is FRNRAP. This CDR3 comprises 13 residues. V lost 7 bases and J lost 4, with 13 bases in between. CDR3 bases: TGTGCTAGTGACCCGGGGTCTCCCTATGGCTACACCTTC. Amino acids: CASDPGSPYGYTF. Together with reference TRBV12-5 and TRBJ1-2, the CDR3 gives the full variable domain: DARVTQTPRHKVTEMGQEVTMRCQPILGHNTVFWYRQTMMQGLELLAYFRNRAPLDDSGMPKDRFSAEMPDATLATLKIQPSEPRDSAVYFCASDPGSPYGYTFGSGTRLTVV.

V gene TRBV5-1 combines with J gene TRBJ1-6, with 9 bases lining up with TRBD1. V trimming: 4 bases; J trimming: 7 bases; junction bases outside the gene matches: 3. The CDR3 has 14 residues. Germline V gene sequence: CDR1 SGHRS, CDR2 YFSETQ. In DNA form, the CDR3 reads TGCGCCAGCAGCCCTGGGACAGGGAATTCACCCCTCCACTTT. Translation gives CASSPGTGNSPLHF.

The table lists this clone with a count of one. This rearrangement joins TRBV7-9 to TRBJ2-7; D might be TRBD1 (6 bases). CDR1 SEHNR and CDR2 FQNEAQ come from the germline V gene (reference sequence). Trimming took 4 bases from V and 0 from J, leaving 13 bases between them. CDR3 length equals 15 residues. CDR3 loop: CASSWTTGGSYEQYF. Written as DNA, the CDR3 is TGTGCCAGCAGCTGGACGACAGGTGGCTCCTACGAGCAGTACTTC. Supplemented by reference TRBV7-9 and TRBJ2-7, the full variable domain reads DTGVSQNPRHKITKRGQNVTFRCDPISEHNRLYWYRQTLGQGPEFLTYFQNEAQLEKSRLLSDRFSAERPKGSFSTLEIQRTEQGDSAMYLCASSWTTGGSYEQYFGPGTRLTVT.

The genes are TRBV11-3 and TRBJ2-1; D is uncertain. CDR1 is SGHNT, CDR2 YENEEA, per germline. Trimming stripped 6 bases from V and 0 bases from J, with 12 bases between. This CDR3 is 15 amino acids long. CDR3 DNA: TGTGCCAGCAGTCCCCGTCTAAGCTCCTACAATGAGCAGTTCTTC. This encodes CASSPRLSSYNEQFF.

The genes are TRBV6-5 and TRBJ1-2; 11 nucleotides agree with TRBD1. Germline V gives CDR1 MNHEY, CDR2 SVGAGI. J was trimmed by 6 bases and V by 5 bases; bases with no gene match: 5. The CDR3 loop spans 14 amino acids. The CDR3 sequence: CASSRDRGMDGYTF. DNA for the CDR3: TGTGCCAGCAGTAGGGACAGGGGGATGGATGGCTACACCTTC.

This clone was observed once. The V call is TRBV7-2, the J call TRBJ2-2; D remains ambiguous. V gave up 5 bases and J gave up 0 bases, with 7 bases separating them. This CDR3 region has 14 residues. Germline values: CDR1 SGHTA, CDR2 FQGNSA. The CDR3 sequence: CASSRMTNTGELFF. The CDR3 DNA sequence: TGTGCCAGCAGCCGTATGACGAACACCGGGGAGCTGTTTTTT.

The rearrangement joins TRBV4-2 to TRBJ1-5; no firm D call. This CDR3 spans 13 amino acids. Germline V gives CDR1 LGHNA, CDR2 YNFKEQ. V shed 0 bases and J shed 6 bases, with 6 bases lying between them. CDR3 coding DNA: TGTGCCAGCAGCCAAGATCTAATTCAGCCCCAGCATTTT. It encodes CASSQDLIQPQHF.

The chain carries TRBV9 and TRBJ2-7; tentatively, D is TRBD1 (5 bases). Trimming shortened V by 0 bases and J by 3 bases, and 13 bases separated the two germline ends. The CDR3 covers 15 residues. Germline values: CDR1 SGDLS, CDR2 YYNGEE. CDR3 residues: CASSVAAGSFYEQYF. DNA of the CDR3: TGTGCCAGCAGCGTAGCGGCAGGGTCCTTCTACGAGCAGTACTTC.

The rearrangement joins TRBV6-5 to TRBJ2-7; 8 positions agree with TRBD2. Germline values: CDR1 MNHEY, CDR2 SVGAGI. The CDR3 has 13 residues. V lost 7 bases and J lost 6; bases outside the gene matches: 8. In nucleotides, the CDR3 is TGTGCCAGCACCCCGGGGGGGTGGGGCGAGCAGTACGTC. It specifies CASTPGGWGEQYV.

V and J are TRBV6-2 or TRBV6-3 and TRBJ2-5, with D perhaps matching TRBD2 (6 bases). V lost 4 bases, J lost 5 bases, and 20 bases lay in between. The V gene's germline CDR1 is MNHEY and CDR2 SVGEGT. The CDR3 has 16 amino acids. CDR3 nucleotide sequence: TGTGCCAGCAGTTGGGGTCCGGGAGCCCAGGCGGAGACCCAGTACTTC. This gives the protein CASSWGPGAQAETQYF.

This chain links TRBV9 with TRBJ1-2, with TRBD1 as a possible D gene (5 bases). This CDR3 comprises 16 residues. The germline V and J ends were trimmed by 3 bases and 4 bases, with 19 bases remaining between them. Germline assignment: CDR1 SGDLS and CDR2 YYNGEE. The CDR3 spells CASSGGGERDFYGYTF. The CDR3 DNA reads TGTGCCAGCAGCGGTGGGGGGGAGAGGGATTTCTATGGCTACACCTTC.

V gene TRBV27 combines with J gene TRBJ2-2, with D unclear. There are 17 residues in the CDR3. V gave up 5 bases and J gave up 0 bases, with 16 bases separating them. CDR1 is MNHEY and CDR2 is SMNVEV in the germline V gene (reference sequence). The CDR3 DNA is TGTGCCAGCAGTGTCCATCCCTCTACCGCGAACACCGGGGAGCTGTTTTTT. This sequence encodes CASSVHPSTANTGELFF.

This clone was observed a single time. This rearrangement joins TRBV7-9 to TRBJ2-3; D is possibly TRBD2 (5 bases). There are 17 residues in the CDR3. Germline lookup yields CDR1 SEHNR and CDR2 FQNEAQ (reference sequence). The V gene lost 1 base and the J gene lost 5 bases, with 19 bases spanning the gap. The CDR3: CASSLVVDSLGEDTQYF. The DNA of the CDR3 is TGTGCCAGCAGCTTAGTTGTAGATAGCCTCGGGGAAGATACGCAGTATTTT.

CDR3: CASSLELARTDTQYF. The CDR3 coding sequence is TGTGCCAGCAGCTTGGAACTAGCCCGCACAGATACGCAGTATTTT. The chain carries TRBV5-4 and TRBJ2-3, with a tentative D call TRBD2 (6 bases). The germline gives CDR1 SGHNT, CDR2 YYREEE (reference sequence). The CDR3 totals 15 residues. V lost 0 bases and J lost 1, with 9 bases in between. The full variable domain, with the rest looked up from reference TRBV5-4 and TRBJ2-3, is ETGVTQSPTHLIKTRGQQVTLRCSSQSGHNTVSWYQQALGQGPQFIFQYYREEENGRGNFPPRFSGLQFPNYSSELNVNALELDDSALYLCASSLELARTDTQYFGPGTRLTVL.

This sequence joins TRBV13 and TRBJ2-7; 15 bases are shared with TRBD2. Germline-derived CDR1 and CDR2 are PRHDT and FYEKMQ (reference sequence). CDR3 length equals 16 residues. The junction had 5 bases not matched to a gene; V was cut back by 4 bases and J by 4 bases. The CDR3 loop is CASSWTSGGAGYEQYF. CDR3 nucleotides: TGTGCCAGCAGCTGGACTAGCGGGGGGGCAGGATACGAGCAGTACTTC.

The chain uses TRBV27 and TRBJ2-3, with D possibly being TRBD1 or TRBD2 (5 bases each). Germline lookup yields CDR1 MNHEY and CDR2 SMNVEV (reference sequence). Between the trimmed V and J ends, which lost 0 bases and 0 bases, there was a span of 10 bases. CDR3 size: 16 residues. This chain's CDR3 is CASSLSWDGSTDTQYF. CDR3 bases: TGTGCCAGCAGTTTATCCTGGGACGGAAGCACAGATACGCAGTATTTT.